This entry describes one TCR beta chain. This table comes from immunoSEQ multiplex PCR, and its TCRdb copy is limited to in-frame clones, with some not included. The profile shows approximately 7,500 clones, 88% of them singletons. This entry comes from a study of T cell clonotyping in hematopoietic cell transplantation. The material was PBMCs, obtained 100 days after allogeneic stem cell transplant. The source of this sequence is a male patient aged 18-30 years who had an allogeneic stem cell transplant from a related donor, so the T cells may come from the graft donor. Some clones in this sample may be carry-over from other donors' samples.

The CDR3 sequence is CASSIDTSRADEQFF. The CDR3 region has the DNA TGTGCCAGTAGTATAGATACTAGCCGGGCGGATGAGCAGTTCTTC. V gene TRBV19 combines with J gene TRBJ2-1, with a weak D call TRBD2 (6 bases). Germline values: CDR1 LNHDA, CDR2 SQIVND (reference sequence). Trimming left V 0 bases short and J 8 bases short, with 14 bases between. The CDR3 totals 15 residues.